This T cell receptor (beta chain) was documented in a study of Graves' ophthalmopathy and Graves' hyperthyroidism. Ophthalmopathy donors were characterized by moderate-to-severe activity, CAS of at least 3, NOSPECS of at least 4, and duration under 3 months. General observations from the study: The model predicted progression of ophthalmopathy with a sensitivity of about 68%, and its specificity was about 72%.

As the template, RNA transcripts were used to amplify TCR beta CDR3 regions. First-round RT-PCR relied on HTBI primers, and a second-round multiplex PCR came next. TCRdb re-analysed the multiplex PCR reads in MiXCR, keeping a single row per CDR3 protein. The data show about 480,000 distinct CDR3 sequences, with about 15% seen just once and about 10% held by the top ten. This clonotype has at least ten counts. What it binds is unknown. The sequence came from a woman between 25 and 40 years old with Graves' ophthalmopathy. The material sequenced was blood.

CDR3 protein: CASSLSAGGNSPLHF. The DNA of the CDR3 is TGTGCCAGCAGCTTATCAGCAGGGGGCAATTCACCCCTCCACTTT. The chain links TRBV7-3 to TRBJ1-6, with 8 bases fitting TRBD1. The V and J ends lost 2 bases and 7 bases, in that order; junction bases with no gene match: 4. In germline, CDR1 is SGHTA, CDR2 FQGTGA. This CDR3 comprises 15 residues.